The T cell receptor beta chain under discussion was sequenced for a study of blood T cell repertoires in COVID-19. Looked up from germline, CDR1 is SGHAT and CDR2 is FQNNGV. This CDR3 is 17 amino acids long. Unmatched junction bases numbered 11, after V lost 1 base and J lost 3 bases. The method was immunoSEQ multiplex PCR; TCRdb's version includes in-frame clones alone and lacks a portion of them. This sample has tens of thousands of clones, with around 94% found just once. The chain links TRBV11-2 to TRBJ2-7, with 8 bases that match TRBD2. The TCR was taken from a man aged 50 to 59 with COVID-19, enrolled during active disease. Sequencing used peripheral blood. The CDR3 reads CASSLGRSGGAHYEQYF. The CDR3 bases are TGTGCCAGCAGCTTAGGTCGGTCGGGGGGGGCCCACTACGAGCAGTACTTC. The full variable domain, its missing parts supplied by reference TRBV11-2 and TRBJ2-7, is EAGVAQSPRYKIIEKRQSVAFWCNPISGHATLYWYQQILGQGPKLLIQFQNNGVVDDSQLPKDRFSAERLKGVDSTLKIQPAKLEDSAVYLCASSLGRSGGAHYEQYFGPGTRLTVT.